Shown below are 22 T cell receptor beta chains from a single sample sequenced in a study of blood T cells in healthy people across ages. A sample-barcoded 5' primer and a J-beta primer mix were used in a second PCR of roughly 6 to 11 cycles. TCRdb re-called the 5' RACE reads with MiXCR, one entry per CDR3 protein. The sample holds 1,300,000 or so distinct CDR3 sequences, almost 60% seen once. Sequenced: blood. The receptors come from a man between 18 and 29 years old in good health.

This clonotype was seen more than once but under ten times. This sequence joins TRBV28 and TRBJ2-3, with 9 bases matching TRBD2. The CDR3 sequence is 14 residues long. Per germline, CDR1 MDHEN and CDR2 SYDVKM. The ends lost 4 bases at V and 6 bases at J; junction bases unmatched: 5. CDR3 in DNA: TGTGCCAGCAGTTGGGGACTAGCTGGGGATACGCAGTATTTT. Translated: CASSWGLAGDTQYF.

This chain joins TRBV5-1 and TRBJ2-3, with TRBD2 matching over 12 bases. The CDR3 spans 19 residues. V lost 4 bases, J lost 4 bases, and 16 bases stayed unmatched. Germline V CDR1 and CDR2: SGHRS, YFSETQ. The CDR3 DNA reads as TGCGCCAGCAGCCCGCTTCTAGCGGGGGGGCAAGGGCGCGCAGATACGCAGTATTTT. Protein sequence: CASSPLLAGGQGRADTQYF.

This rearrangement joins TRBV4-1 to TRBJ2-5, with TRBD2 identical over 8 bases. Per germline, CDR1 MGHRA and CDR2 YSYEKL. The CDR3 is 15 amino acids. J was trimmed by 4 bases and V by 2 bases; bases with no gene match: 6. CDR3 sequence: CASSQYTAGGETQYF. The DNA of the CDR3 is TGCGCCAGCAGCCAATATACGGCGGGGGGAGAGACCCAGTACTTC.

The chain employs TRBV21-1 and TRBJ2-1. TRBV21-1 counts as a pseudogene. This CDR3 has 16 residues. CDR3: CASSKQPSNSYNEQFF. CDR3 in DNA: TGTGCCAGCAGCAAACAACCGAGTAACTCCTACAATGAGCAGTTCTTC.

The gene calls are TRBV29-1 and TRBJ2-1; the D gene is possibly TRBD2 (5 bases). CDR1 and CDR2 (germline): SQVTM, ANQGSEA. The CDR3 runs 12 residues. The germline V and J ends were trimmed by 7 bases and 4 bases, with 11 bases remaining between them. The CDR3 loop reads CSATGIYNEQFF. CDR3 nucleotides: TGCAGCGCAACGGGGATTTACAATGAGCAGTTCTTC.

This clonotype has only a few counts. The rearrangement uses TRBV7-2 and TRBJ2-1, with 9 bases identical to TRBD1. Germline CDR1 reads SGHTA; CDR2 reads FQGNSA. Trimming cost V 4 bases and J 6 bases; bases outside gene matches: 10. The CDR3 extends over 16 amino acids. The DNA for the CDR3 is TGTGCCAGCAGCTCCACGGCGGGGACAGGGAGCAATGAGCAGTTCTTC. Residues: CASSSTAGTGSNEQFF.

The CDR3 coding sequence is TGTGCCAGCAGCCCATCAGACAGTCCAAATGAAAAACTGTTTTTT. Its protein is CASSPSDSPNEKLFF. The J gene is TRBJ1-4, the V gene TRBV7-9, with TRBD1 as a possible D gene (5 bases). Germline V gene sequence: CDR1 SEHNR, CDR2 FQNEAQ (reference sequence). The CDR3 is 15 residues long. The V gene lost 5 bases and the J gene lost 5 bases, with 15 bases spanning the gap.

This chain's CDR3 is CASSQQGYRTEAFF. CDR3 DNA: TGCGCCAGCAGCCAACAGGGTTATAGGACTGAAGCTTTCTTT. The rearrangement links TRBV4-1 to TRBJ1-1; a weak D match, TRBD1 (5 bases). CDR1 and CDR2 from the germline V gene are MGHRA and YSYEKL. Trimming took off 2 bases at V and 5 bases at J, with 12 bases between the two ends. The CDR3 covers 14 residues.

The chain couples TRBV4-3 to TRBJ2-1; D ambiguous. V dropped 4 bases and J dropped 5 bases, with 12 bases sitting between them. The CDR3 length is 14 residues. Germline V gene sequence: CDR1 LGHNA, CDR2 YSLEER. CDR3 sequence reads: CASSRLSRNNEQFF. The CDR3 nucleotides read TGCGCCAGCAGCCGTCTCAGTAGGAACAATGAGCAGTTCTTC.

This chain connects TRBV18 to TRBJ2-3, with TRBD2 matching 9 bases. V dropped 2 bases and J dropped 4; count of bases not matched to a gene: 7. The CDR3 sequence is 16 residues long. Germline V gene lookup returns CDR1 KGHSH and CDR2 LQKENI. CDR3 loop: CASSPRSGGSADTQYF. CDR3 DNA: TGTGCCAGCTCACCAAGAAGCGGGGGGAGCGCAGATACGCAGTATTTT.

A few counts support this clonotype. The chain joins TRBV28 to TRBJ1-1; tentatively, D is TRBD1 (5 bases). This CDR3 spans 15 amino acids. V was trimmed by 3 bases and J by 3 bases, leaving 14 bases between them. The V gene's germline CDR1 is MDHEN and CDR2 SYDVKM. CDR3 region: CASSFTQGWYTEAFF. The CDR3 bases are TGTGCCAGCAGTTTCACGCAGGGTTGGTACACTGAAGCTTTCTTT.

The V and J genes are TRBV9 and TRBJ1-1; 9 bases are a match to TRBD1. The CDR3 is 16 residues long. V shed 4 bases and J 4 bases; nucleotides not matched to a gene: 11. CDR1 and CDR2 (germline): SGDLS, YYNGEE. The CDR3 spells CASSLLTGGPPTEAFF. The CDR3 DNA sequence: TGTGCCAGCAGCCTCCTGACAGGGGGGCCCCCCACTGAAGCTTTCTTT.

The rearrangement uses TRBV27 and TRBJ2-7, with D hard to call. CDR3 size: 14 residues. V lost 6 bases, J lost 3 bases, and 15 bases lay in between. CDR1 and CDR2 from the germline V gene are MNHEY and SMNVEV (reference sequence). In nucleotides, the CDR3 is TGTGCCAGCAGCCATAAGCCGGGTAGCTACGAGCAGTACTTC. Translated: CASSHKPGSYEQYF.

This clonotype was recorded a few times. V usage is TRBV10-3 and J usage is TRBJ2-1; D gene uncertain. V was shortened by 10 bases and J by 0 bases, with 13 bases between the two germline ends. CDR1 and CDR2 from the germline V gene are ENHRY and SYGVKD. The CDR3 is 14 residues long. The CDR3 region is CATLEQSSYNEQFF. CDR3 DNA sequence: TGTGCCACGCTCGAGCAGAGCTCCTACAATGAGCAGTTCTTC.

CDR3 protein: CATSDPNSYEQYF. The CDR3 DNA is TGTGCCACCAGTGACCCAAACAGCTACGAGCAGTACTTC. The chain links TRBV24-1 to TRBJ2-7; D is unresolved. V shed 4 bases and J shed 3 bases, with 9 bases lying between them. Germline V gene data show CDR1 as KGHDR and CDR2 as SFDVKD. CDR3 size: 13 residues.

This clonotype came up a few times. This rearrangement joins TRBV6-1 to TRBJ2-5; D is undetermined. This CDR3 is 13 amino acids long. The germline CDR1 and CDR2 sequences are MNHNS and SASEGT. V was trimmed by 1 base and J by 7 bases, leaving 10 bases between them. The chain's CDR3 is CASSEGARGTQYF. The DNA for the CDR3 is TGTGCCAGCAGTGAAGGGGCCCGAGGGACCCAGTACTTC.

This chain uses TRBV6-5 with TRBJ1-1; 8 bases map to TRBD1. V was clipped by 6 bases and J by 6 bases; unmatched bases: 6. Germline V gene sequence: CDR1 MNHEY, CDR2 SVGAGI. The CDR3 has 13 residues. CDR3 coding DNA: TGTGCCAGCAGAACGACAGGGGACGCTGAAGCTTTCTTT. Its protein is CASRTTGDAEAFF.

The chain combines TRBV10-3 with TRBJ1-1, with D perhaps matching TRBD1 (5 bases). Germline CDR1 is ENHRY and CDR2 is SYGVKD. V dropped 3 bases and J dropped 4 bases, with 15 bases sitting between them. CDR3 length equals 15 residues. Written as DNA, the CDR3 is TGTGCCATCAGTGATACGGGGGGGATGAGCACTGAAGCTTTCTTT. Its translation: CAISDTGGMSTEAFF.

This clonotype was seen only a few times. This chain links TRBV11-2 with TRBJ2-3; D is undetermined. The ends were cut back, 3 bases at V and 0 bases at J, with 7 bases in the middle. There are 14 residues in the CDR3. Looked up from germline, CDR1 is SGHAT and CDR2 is FQNNGV. This CDR3 is CASSFWLSTDTQYF. In DNA form, the CDR3 reads TGTGCCAGCAGCTTTTGGCTGAGCACAGATACGCAGTATTTT.

The genes are TRBV11-2 and TRBJ2-7; TRBD2 might be the D (5 bases). Germline loops: CDR1 SGHAT, CDR2 FQNNGV. V shed 1 base and J shed 5 bases, with 12 bases lying between them. The CDR3 runs 14 residues. The CDR3 sequence: CASSLAAGRDEQYF. The CDR3 DNA reads as TGTGCCAGCAGCTTAGCGGCCGGGCGGGACGAGCAGTACTTC. Based on the CDR3 plus reference TRBV11-2 and TRBJ2-7, the full variable domain is EAGVAQSPRYKIIEKRQSVAFWCNPISGHATLYWYQQILGQGPKLLIQFQNNGVVDDSQLPKDRFSAERLKGVDSTLKIQPAKLEDSAVYLCASSLAAGRDEQYFGPGTRLTVT.

This sequence joins TRBV25-1 and TRBJ1-1; D is possibly TRBD1 (5 bases). CDR3 length equals 15 residues. V was shortened by 3 bases and J by 10 bases, with 21 bases between the two germline ends. CDR1 is MGHDK and CDR2 is SYGVNS in the germline V gene. As DNA, the CDR3 is TGTGCCAGCAGTGAGACTACTTTGGGGGGAACACCAGCTTTCTTT. Translated: CASSETTLGGTPAFF.

The chain couples TRBV6-5 to TRBJ1-2; D unclear. This CDR3 has 11 amino acids. The V end was cut by 8 bases, the J end by 8 bases, with 12 bases between. The germline V gene has CDR1 MNHEY and CDR2 SVGAGI. In DNA form, the CDR3 reads TGTGCCAGCGCCACACTGGGAGGCTACACCTTC. Amino acids: CASATLGGYTF.